This T cell receptor (beta chain) was sequenced during a study of T cell responses to AZD1222 COVID-19 vaccine. The table came from immunoSEQ multiplex PCR; TCRdb's copy has only in-frame clones and leaves some out. Here the sample spans approximately 150,000 clones, about 92% being singletons. This CDR3 contains 14 residues. CDR1 is SGHVS, CDR2 FQNEAQ, per germline. The germline V and J ends were trimmed by 1 base and 2 bases, with 8 bases remaining between them. The source is an adult in good health. The sample was peripheral blood, taken on day 0 of AZD1222 vaccination. The genes are TRBV7-8 and TRBJ1-2; D gene uncertain. CDR3 nucleotide sequence: TGTGCCAGCAGCTTAGGATCACGCAACTATGGCTACACCTTC. Protein sequence: CASSLGSRNYGYTF.